The sequence of this TCR beta chain was determined in a study of post-analysis software for immune sequencing data. The table lists this clonotype with a few counts. The antigen is unknown. Study observations and caveats: Compared with controls, patients showed significantly lower normalized Chao1 diversity. Strong co-clustering by F measure linked samples that shared a preparation batch. In patients, TRBV5-6, TRBV5-1 and TRBV20-1 belonged to about five TRBV segments found more frequently than in controls.

TCR beta cDNA libraries had unique molecular identifiers. T cells numbering about 0.85 to 11 million yielded cDNA molecules that totaled about 500,000. In TCRdb, the PCR reads were re-called with MiXCR into one record per CDR3 protein. The sample has 350,000 to 450,000 distinct CDR3 sequences; approximately 39% are singletons. The V gene's germline CDR1 is SEHNR and CDR2 FQNEAQ (reference sequence). V was cut by 5 bases and J by 6 bases, with 11 bases left in between. The CDR3 is 13 amino acids. The source of this sequence is a girl aged 2-9 years with multiple sclerosis. Material: blood. The chain is built from TRBV7-9 and TRBJ2-1; D is uncertain. The CDR3: CASSARNFNEQFF. CDR3 coding DNA: TGTGCCAGCAGCGCTCGAAACTTCAATGAGCAGTTCTTC.